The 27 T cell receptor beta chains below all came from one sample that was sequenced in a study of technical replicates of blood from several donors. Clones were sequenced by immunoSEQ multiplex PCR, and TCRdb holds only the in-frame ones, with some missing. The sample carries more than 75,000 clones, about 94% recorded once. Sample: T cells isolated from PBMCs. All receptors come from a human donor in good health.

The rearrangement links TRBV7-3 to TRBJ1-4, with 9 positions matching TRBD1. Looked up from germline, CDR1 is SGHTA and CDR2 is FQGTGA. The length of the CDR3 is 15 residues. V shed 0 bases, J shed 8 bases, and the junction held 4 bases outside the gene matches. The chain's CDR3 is CASSLTGQGNEKLFF. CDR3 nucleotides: TGTGCCAGCAGCTTAACCGGACAGGGGAACGAAAAACTGTTTTTT.

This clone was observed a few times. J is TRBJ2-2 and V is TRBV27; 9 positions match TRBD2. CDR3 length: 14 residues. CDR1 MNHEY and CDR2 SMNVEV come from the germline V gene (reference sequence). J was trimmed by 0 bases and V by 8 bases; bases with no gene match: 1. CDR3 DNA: TGTGCCAGCGCGGGGGGGCCGAACACCGGGGAGCTGTTTTTT. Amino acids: CASAGGPNTGELFF.

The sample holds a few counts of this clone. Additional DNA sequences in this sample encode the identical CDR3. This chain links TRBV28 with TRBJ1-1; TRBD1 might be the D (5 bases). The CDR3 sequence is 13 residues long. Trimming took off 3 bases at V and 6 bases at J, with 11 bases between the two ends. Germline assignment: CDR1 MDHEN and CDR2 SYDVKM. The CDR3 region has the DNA TGTGCCAGCAGTTTGACTGGGGGGGCTGAAGCTTTCTTT. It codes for CASSLTGGAEAFF.

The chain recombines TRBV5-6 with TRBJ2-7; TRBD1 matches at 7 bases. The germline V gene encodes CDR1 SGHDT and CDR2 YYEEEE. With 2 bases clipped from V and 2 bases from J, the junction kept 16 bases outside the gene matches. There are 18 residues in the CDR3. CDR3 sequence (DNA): TGTGCCAGCAGCTTCTTTTTGGCCACCAGCGACAGGGCCTACGAGCAGTACTTC. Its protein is CASSFFLATSDRAYEQYF. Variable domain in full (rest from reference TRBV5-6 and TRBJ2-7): DAGVTQSPTHLIKTRGQQVTLRCSPKSGHDTVSWYQQALGQGPQFIFQYYEEEERQRGNFPDRFSGHQFPNYSSELNVNALLLGDSALYLCASSFFLATSDRAYEQYFGPGTRLTVT.

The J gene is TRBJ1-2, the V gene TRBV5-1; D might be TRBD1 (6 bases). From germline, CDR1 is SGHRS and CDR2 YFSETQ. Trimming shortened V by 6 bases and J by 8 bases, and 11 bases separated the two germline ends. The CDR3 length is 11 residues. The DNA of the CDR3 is TGCGCCAGCACACAGGGTGAGGGCTACACCTTC. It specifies CASTQGEGYTF.

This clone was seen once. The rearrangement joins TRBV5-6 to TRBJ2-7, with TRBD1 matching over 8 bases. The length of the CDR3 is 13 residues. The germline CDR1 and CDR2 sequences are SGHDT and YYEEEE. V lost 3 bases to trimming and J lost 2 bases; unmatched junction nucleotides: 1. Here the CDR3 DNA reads TGTGCCAGCAGCTCCAGGGGGCCCTACGAGCAGTACTTC. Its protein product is CASSSRGPYEQYF.

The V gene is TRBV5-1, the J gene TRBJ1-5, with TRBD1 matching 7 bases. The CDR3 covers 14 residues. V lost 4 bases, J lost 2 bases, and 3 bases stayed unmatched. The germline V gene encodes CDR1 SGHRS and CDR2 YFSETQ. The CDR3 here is CASSEGTGNQPQHF. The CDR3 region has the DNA TGCGCCAGCAGCGAGGGGACAGGCAATCAGCCCCAGCATTTT.

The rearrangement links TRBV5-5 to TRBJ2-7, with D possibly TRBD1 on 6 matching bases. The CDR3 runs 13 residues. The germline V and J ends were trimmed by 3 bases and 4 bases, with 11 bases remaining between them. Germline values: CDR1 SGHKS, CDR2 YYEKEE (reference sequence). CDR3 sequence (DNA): TGTGCCAGCAGCTACAGGGCCCCTTACGAGCAGTACTTC. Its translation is CASSYRAPYEQYF. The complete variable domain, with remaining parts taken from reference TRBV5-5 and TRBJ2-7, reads DAGVTQSPTHLIKTRGQQVTLRCSPISGHKSVSWYQQVLGQGPQFIFQYYEKEERGRGNFPDRFSARQFPNYSSELNVNALLLGDSALYLCASSYRAPYEQYFGPGTRLTVT.

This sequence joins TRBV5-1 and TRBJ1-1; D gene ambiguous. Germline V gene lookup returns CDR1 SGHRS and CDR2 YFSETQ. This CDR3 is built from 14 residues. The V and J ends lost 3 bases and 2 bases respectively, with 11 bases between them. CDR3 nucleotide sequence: TGCGCCAGCAGCTCTGGGTGGAGAAACACTGAAGCTTTCTTT. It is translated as CASSSGWRNTEAFF.

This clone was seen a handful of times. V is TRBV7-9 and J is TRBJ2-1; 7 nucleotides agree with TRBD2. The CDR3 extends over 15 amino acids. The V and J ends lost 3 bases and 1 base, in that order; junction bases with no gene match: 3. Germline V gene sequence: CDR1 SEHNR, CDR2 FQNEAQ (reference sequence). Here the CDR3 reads CASSFGGGSYNEQFF. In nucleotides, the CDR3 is TGTGCCAGCAGCTTCGGCGGGGGTTCCTACAATGAGCAGTTCTTC. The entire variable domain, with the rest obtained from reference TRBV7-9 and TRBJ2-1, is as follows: DTGVSQNPRHKITKRGQNVTFRCDPISEHNRLYWYRQTLGQGPEFLTYFQNEAQLEKSRLLSDRFSAERPKGSFSTLEIQRTEQGDSAMYLCASSFGGGSYNEQFFGPGTRLTVL.

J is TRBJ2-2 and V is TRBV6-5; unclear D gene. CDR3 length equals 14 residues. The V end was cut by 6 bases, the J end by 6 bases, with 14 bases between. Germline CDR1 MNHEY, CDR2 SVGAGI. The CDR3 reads CASSRRSPAGELFF. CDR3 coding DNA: TGTGCCAGCAGCCGGCGGTCGCCCGCCGGGGAGCTGTTTTTT.

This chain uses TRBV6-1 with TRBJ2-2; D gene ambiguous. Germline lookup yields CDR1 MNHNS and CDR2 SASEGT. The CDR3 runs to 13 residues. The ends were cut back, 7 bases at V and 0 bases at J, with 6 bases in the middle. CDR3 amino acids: CASIPTNTGELFF. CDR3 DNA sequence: TGTGCCAGCATCCCCACGAACACCGGGGAGCTGTTTTTT.

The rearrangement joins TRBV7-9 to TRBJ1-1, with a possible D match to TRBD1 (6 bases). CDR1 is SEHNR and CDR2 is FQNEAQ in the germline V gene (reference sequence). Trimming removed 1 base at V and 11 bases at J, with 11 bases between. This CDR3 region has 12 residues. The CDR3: CASSLGGQGAFF. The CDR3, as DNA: TGTGCCAGCAGCTTAGGGGGGCAGGGGGCTTTCTTT.

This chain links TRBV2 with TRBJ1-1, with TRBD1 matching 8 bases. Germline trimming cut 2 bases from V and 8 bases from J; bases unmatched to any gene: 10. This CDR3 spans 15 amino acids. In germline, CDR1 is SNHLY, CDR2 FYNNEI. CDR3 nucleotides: TGTGCCAGCAGTGAAAGGACAGGGACCTTGGGGGAAGCTTTCTTT. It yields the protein CASSERTGTLGEAFF.

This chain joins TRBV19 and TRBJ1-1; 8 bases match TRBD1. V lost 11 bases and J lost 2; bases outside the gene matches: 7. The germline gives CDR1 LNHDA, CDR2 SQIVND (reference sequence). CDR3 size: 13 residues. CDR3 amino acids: CAAKGQGNTEAFF. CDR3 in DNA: TGTGCCGCAAAAGGACAGGGCAACACTGAAGCTTTCTTT.

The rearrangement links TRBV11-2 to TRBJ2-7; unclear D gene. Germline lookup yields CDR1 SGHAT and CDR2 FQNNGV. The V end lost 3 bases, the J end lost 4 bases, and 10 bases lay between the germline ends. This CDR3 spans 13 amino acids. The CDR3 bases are TGTGCCAGCAGCTTGGCCACAGAGTACGAGCAGTACTTC. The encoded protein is CASSLATEYEQYF.

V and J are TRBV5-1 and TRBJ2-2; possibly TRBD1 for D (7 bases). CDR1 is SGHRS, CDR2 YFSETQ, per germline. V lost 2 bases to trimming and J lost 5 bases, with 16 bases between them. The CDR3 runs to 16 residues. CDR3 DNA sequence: TGCGCCAGCAGCTTCGTCAGGGGGGAGTCTACCGGGGAGCTGTTTTTT. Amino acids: CASSFVRGESTGELFF.

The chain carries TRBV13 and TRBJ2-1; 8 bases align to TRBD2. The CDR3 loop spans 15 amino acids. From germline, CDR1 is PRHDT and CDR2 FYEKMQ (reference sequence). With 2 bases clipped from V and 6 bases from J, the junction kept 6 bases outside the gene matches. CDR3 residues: CASSLHGGRPNEQFF. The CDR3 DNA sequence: TGTGCCAGCAGCTTACACGGCGGGAGGCCCAATGAGCAGTTCTTC.

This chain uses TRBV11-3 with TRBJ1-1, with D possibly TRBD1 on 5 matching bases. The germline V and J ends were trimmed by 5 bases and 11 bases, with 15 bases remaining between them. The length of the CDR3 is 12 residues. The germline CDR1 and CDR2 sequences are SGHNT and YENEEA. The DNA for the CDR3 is TGTGCCAGCAGCGTCGACAGCGCCATGGCTTTCTTT. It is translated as CASSVDSAMAFF.

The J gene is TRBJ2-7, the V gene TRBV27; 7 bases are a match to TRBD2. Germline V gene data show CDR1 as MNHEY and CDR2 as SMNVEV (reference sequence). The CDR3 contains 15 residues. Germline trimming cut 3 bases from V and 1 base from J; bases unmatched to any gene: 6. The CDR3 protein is CASSLGLSGSYEQYF. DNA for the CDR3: TGTGCCAGCAGTTTGGGACTTAGCGGGTCCTACGAGCAGTACTTC.

In DNA form, the CDR3 reads TGTGCAAGTCGCTTAGGAGAGGTAGCGGGACACACAGATACGCAGTATTTT. Amino acids: CASRLGEVAGHTDTQYF. The rearrangement joins TRBV12-2 to TRBJ2-3; TRBD2, the table's D call, lacks a check against the DNA. TRBV12-2 is a recognized pseudogene. The CDR3 runs 17 residues.

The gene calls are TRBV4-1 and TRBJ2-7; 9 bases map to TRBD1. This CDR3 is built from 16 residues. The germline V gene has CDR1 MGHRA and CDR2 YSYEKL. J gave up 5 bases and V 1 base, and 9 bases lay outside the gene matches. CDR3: CASSQVGWDRDHEQYF. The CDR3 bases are TGCGCCAGCAGCCAAGTTGGTTGGGACAGGGACCACGAGCAGTACTTC.

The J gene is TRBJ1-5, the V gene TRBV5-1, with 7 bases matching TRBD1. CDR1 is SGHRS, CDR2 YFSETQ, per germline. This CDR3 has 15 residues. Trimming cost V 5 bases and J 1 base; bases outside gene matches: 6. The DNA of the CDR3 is TGCGCCAGCAGTGAGGGGGCCCAAAGCAATCAGCCCCAGCATTTT. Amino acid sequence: CASSEGAQSNQPQHF.

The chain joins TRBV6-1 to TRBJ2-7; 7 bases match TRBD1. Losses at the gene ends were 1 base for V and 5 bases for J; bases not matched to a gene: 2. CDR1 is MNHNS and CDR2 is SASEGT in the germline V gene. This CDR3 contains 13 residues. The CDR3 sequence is CASSEGGTDEQYF. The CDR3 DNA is TGTGCCAGCAGTGAAGGTGGGACAGACGAGCAGTACTTC.

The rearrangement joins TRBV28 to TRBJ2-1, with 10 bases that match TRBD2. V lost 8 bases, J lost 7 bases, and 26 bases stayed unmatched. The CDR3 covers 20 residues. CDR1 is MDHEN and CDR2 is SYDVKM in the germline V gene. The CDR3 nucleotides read TGTGCCAGCGGACCCTTGGGGACTAGCGCGAAGTTGCTGGGGTTGAATGAGCAGTTCTTC. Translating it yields CASGPLGTSAKLLGLNEQFF.

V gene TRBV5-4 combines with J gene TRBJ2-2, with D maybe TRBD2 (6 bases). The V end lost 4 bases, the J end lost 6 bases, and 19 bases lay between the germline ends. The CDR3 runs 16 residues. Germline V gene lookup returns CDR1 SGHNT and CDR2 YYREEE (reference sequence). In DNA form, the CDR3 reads TGTGCCAGCAGCGTTTCGGGACTGATTCTCCCCGGGGAGCTGTTTTTT. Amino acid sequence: CASSVSGLILPGELFF. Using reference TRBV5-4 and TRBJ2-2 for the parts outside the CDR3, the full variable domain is ETGVTQSPTHLIKTRGQQVTLRCSSQSGHNTVSWYQQALGQGPQFIFQYYREEENGRGNFPPRFSGLQFPNYSSELNVNALELDDSALYLCASSVSGLILPGELFFGEGSRLTVL.

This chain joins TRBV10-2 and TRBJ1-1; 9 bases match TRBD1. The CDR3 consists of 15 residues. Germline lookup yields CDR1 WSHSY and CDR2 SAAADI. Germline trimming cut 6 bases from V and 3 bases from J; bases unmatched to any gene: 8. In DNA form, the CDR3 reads TGCGCCAGCAGGGACAGGGGTTTGACGGACACTGAAGCTTTCTTT. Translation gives CASRDRGLTDTEAFF.